This TCR beta chain was recovered during a study of T cells in Graves' hyperthyroidism and ophthalmopathy (dated 2019 in TCRdb). As for the study more broadly: Peripheral blood samples were taken at the time of initial diagnosis, prior to any treatment. The paper reports TCR Vbeta CDR3 sequencing of 140 or so peripheral blood samples: over 40 ophthalmopathy, approximately 74 hyperthyroidism and roughly 17 progressor patients. To identify TCR V-J signatures that set the groups apart, the researchers used a discovery cohort of approximately 98 patients, made up of about 44 with Graves' ophthalmopathy and 55 to 65 with stable Graves' hyperthyroidism. After sampling, hyperthyroidism patients received methimazole starting at 30 mg daily, and ophthalmopathy patients received high-dose intravenous methylprednisolone. An independent validation cohort of 18 to 20 hyperthyroidism patients and approximately 16 patients who later progressed to ophthalmopathy tested prospective prediction of ophthalmopathy. The approximately 90 discovery patients were divided at random into training and test sets in a 7:3 ratio. In addition, the study compared T-cell repertoires in thyroid tissue and in blood from a handful of Graves' hyperthyroidism patients.

In the ophthalmopathy patients, disease was moderately to severely active, with a Clinical Activity Score of 3 or more, a NOSPECS grade of 4 or more, and a duration of less than 3 months. Exclusion was applied to patients with uncontrolled infections, other autoimmune diseases, pregnancy or lactation. Diagnoses relied on clinical symptoms, serum thyroxine and TRAb, thyroid ultrasound and orbital computed tomography. PBMCs were isolated from 10 ml of fresh peripheral blood by Ficoll-Paque density gradient centrifugation. Trizol reagent was used to extract total RNA, and RNA quality was then checked on an Agilent 2100 Bioanalyzer. In this sample, this clonotype turned up many times. What this receptor recognizes is not known. A read error may account for a junction end that differs from germline. From cysteine to phenylalanine, the CDR3 is 15 amino acids long. Just the 45-base CDR3 DNA is kept, in frame starting at base 1.

The TCR beta CDR3 regions were amplified from the RNA transcripts. A first-round RT-PCR of the TCR CDR3 used the HTBI primer set with the Qiagen OneStep RT-PCR kit. The libraries were constructed in a second round of multiplex PCR and then size-selected and purified. Libraries were sequenced paired-end with 100 bp reads on an Illumina HiSeq2000. The study's processing was this. SOAPnuke was used to process the raw data, with reads discarded if the reads contained adapters or uncalled bases, had a mean Phred below 15, or lacked an exact constant-primer or identifier match. High-quality paired reads were merged using COPE v1.2.5, and each unique nucleotide sequence was defined as a clonotype. MiTCR v1.1 was used to align clonotypes to the IMGT TRBV, TRBD and TRBJ reference segments. Analysis was restricted to V-J combinations with a frequency above 0.0001, which covered 98% to 99.2% of repertoires. A TCS score was defined as the ratio of F50 (clonal expansion) to E x V (chaos), with BLOSUM62-based TCRdist applied between CDR3 peptides within each V-J. Welch's t-statistics and random forest reduced approximately 520 V-J features to under 15, which were used in a naive Bayes classifier (R e1071). The similarity between thyroid and blood repertoires was quantified using the Morisita-Horn index. TCRdb reprocessing: public reads trimmed at Q25 with fastp, clones called with MiXCR, in-frame beta chains kept. Records with the same CDR3 protein are collapsed into one entry carrying the most frequent genes and DNA. These V and J calls derive from TCRdb rather than the authors' analysis. The sample contains approximately 610,000 distinct CDR3 sequences, approximately 14% of them found a single time. Clones ranked in the top ten supply 4.3% of the sample.

The paper's findings and limits, for the study overall: No statistical method was used to set the sample size in advance, and investigators knew the group allocation. In cross-validation, a model built on a 13 V-J signature told ophthalmopathy apart from stable hyperthyroidism with roughly 87% sensitivity and roughly 81% specificity, and in testing the same model reached 80%/75%. Most expanded thyroid clonotypes (frequency above 0.001) were also found in blood, which suggests that blood repertoires may mirror thyroid immune responses. In validation, the model predicted progression to ophthalmopathy with approximately 70% sensitivity and 72% to 85% specificity, a median of about six months before onset.

This TCR was recovered from a woman aged 40 to 50 with Graves' ophthalmopathy. Here the chain combines TRBV12-3 or TRBV12-4 and TRBJ1-1, with a weak D call of TRBD1 (5 bases match). The sample taken for sequencing was blood. The CDR3 in this case is CASSPHPKGNSEAFF. The nucleotides are TGTGCCAGCAGTCCCCACCCTAAGGGGAACTCTGAAGCTTTCTTT.